This T cell receptor (beta chain) comes out of a study of tumour-infiltrating T cells in Burkitt lymphoma. Overall study findings and caveats: Public clonotypes, several, appeared across numerous Burkitt lymphoma patients.

TCRdb's table, derived via immunoSEQ multiplex PCR, lists solely in-frame clones and lacks some. The sample lists approximately 1,200 clones; approximately 16% were seen once. The CDR3 extends over 12 amino acids. Germline CDR1 reads SGHVS; CDR2 reads FNYEAQ. V was cut by 3 bases and J by 6 bases, with 7 bases left in between. Note on this clone: Its specificity is not known.

The sequenced sample consisted of tumor tissue. The sequence was obtained from a human donor with Burkitt lymphoma. This sequence joins TRBV7-6 and TRBJ2-3; D gene unclear. The CDR3 coding sequence is TGTGCCAGCAGCTTGGGTCGGGATACGCAGTATTTT. Its protein product is CASSLGRDTQYF.